The clone carrying this T cell receptor (beta chain) was detected only a few times. What it binds is unknown. The sample belongs to a study of T-cell reconstitution after alpha-beta-depleted transplantation in children. Overall study findings and caveats: One year post-transplant, T-cell counts and diversity were largely derived from T cells produced anew. Several hundred rapidly expanded clones from non-depleted graft cells reportedly supplied alpha-beta T cells about two months post-transplant. Surviving recipient T cells and thymic progenitors accounted for the high day-60 TCRbeta diversity observed in some patients.

The TCRbeta library was prepared with unique molecular identifiers. Each CDR3 protein gets one entry after TCRdb re-called the PCR reads with MiXCR. Of about 830,000 distinct CDR3 sequences listed, roughly 16% are singletons. Trimming left V 3 bases short and J 0 bases short, with 8 bases between. Germline values: CDR1 LNHDA, CDR2 SQIVND (reference sequence). The CDR3 loop spans 15 amino acids. Sequenced material: PBMCs, mostly from graft donor cells, taken 360 days after TCRalphabeta/CD19-depleted stem cell transplant. This sequence was found in a male patient aged 10-17 years who had a stem cell transplant for acute lymphoblastic leukemia, so the T cells may come from the graft donor. The rearrangement links TRBV19 to TRBJ2-2; D ambiguous. The CDR3 DNA follows: TGTGCCAGTAGTATCGGCGGAACGAACACCGGGGAGCTGTTTTTT. Protein product: CASSIGGTNTGELFF.